The rows below give T cell receptor beta chains drawn from one sample of a study of T cells in Graves' hyperthyroidism and ophthalmopathy. Each CDR3 protein gets one entry after TCRdb re-called the multiplex PCR reads with MiXCR. This table has around 500,000 distinct CDR3 sequences, around 15% appearing once. The sequencing input was blood. Receptors originate from a woman between 18 and 29 years old with Graves' hyperthyroidism. Both conserved end residues are part of each CDR3. A D gene is named only where the DNA matches it firmly. Size tells how often a clone was seen (once, few, many) or the class of an expanded clone, and some rows leave it out.

clone size,D gene,V gene,J gene,CDR3 DNA,CDR3 protein
many,NA,TRBV7-9,TRBJ2-3,TGTGCCAGCAGCCATACCTCTAGCACAGATACGCAGTATTTT,CASSHTSSTDTQYF
many,NA,TRBV19,TRBJ1-6,TGTGCCAGTAGTAGAAACGATTCACCCCTCCTCCACTTT,CASSRNDSPLLHF
many,NA,TRBV6-1,TRBJ2-3,TGTGCCAGCTTGGGGGGAGGAACGCAGTATTTT,CASLGGGTQYF
many,NA,TRBV11-2,TRBJ2-7,TGTGCCAGCAGCTTACGGGGCTCGAATAACGACGAGCAGTACTTC,CASSLRGSNNDEQYF
NA,TRBD1,TRBV10-3,TRBJ1-5,TGTGCCATCAGTGAGTCTGGGACAGGGAATCAGCCCCAGCATTTT,CAISESGTGNQPQHF
many,NA,TRBV20-1,TRBJ1-2,TGCAGTGCTAGAGATGAGGAGAAGGGAGCCTATGGCTACACCTTC,CSARDEEKGAYGYTF
many,NA,TRBV7-9,TRBJ2-7,TGTGCCAGCAGCCACAGGGAATTCGAGCAGTACTTC,CASSHREFEQYF
NA,TRBD2,TRBV10-3,TRBJ2-3,TGTGGCATCAGGGAGGGCGGGCCCACAGATACGCAGTATTTT,CGIREGGPTDTQYF
few,TRBD1,TRBV4-2,TRBJ1-3,TGTGCCAGCAGCCAATGGGGGACAGGCGCTGGAAACACCATATATTTT,CASSQWGTGAGNTIYF
many,NA,TRBV5-1,TRBJ1-4,TGCGCCAGCAGCTTTGGGGACTCCGAAAAACTGTTTTTT,CASSFGDSEKLFF
NA,NA,TRBV7-3,TRBJ2-3,TGTGCCAGCAGCTTATCGAGGGGGAGACCCTCAGATACGCAGTATTTT,CASSLSRGRPSDTQYF
NA,NA,TRBV30,TRBJ2-1,TGTGCCTGGAGCGTCCTAGCCTACAATGAGCAGTTCTTC,CAWSVLAYNEQFF
few,TRBD1,TRBV19,TRBJ1-5,TGTGCCAGTACTCCAGGGACAGCCCAACAGCCCCAGCATTTT,CASTPGTAQQPQHF
many,NA,TRBV11-3,TRBJ2-3,TGTGCCAGCAGCTTAATAGGCAACACAGATACGCAGTATTTT,CASSLIGNTDTQYF
few,NA,TRBV19,TRBJ2-7,TGTGCCAGTAGTATGGATATACAATTCTCCTACGAGCAGTACTTC,CASSMDIQFSYEQYF
few,NA,TRBV11-2,TRBJ2-2,TGTGCCAGCAGCTTCGGCACCGAAGGGACCGGGGAGCTGTTTTTT,CASSFGTEGTGELFF
NA,TRBD2,TRBV11-2,TRBJ2-1,TGTGCCGGCAGCTTAAATGCGGGAGGGCCGGAGGCTGAGCAGTTCTTC,CAGSLNAGGPEAEQFF
many,TRBD2,TRBV12-3/TRBV12-4,TRBJ2-7,TGTGCCAGCGGGACTAGTCGGTACGAGCAGTACTTC,CASGTSRYEQYF
many,TRBD1,TRBV15,TRBJ2-1,TGTGCCACCAGCAGAGGACAGGGGATGTTTGATGAGCAGTTCTTC,CATSRGQGMFDEQFF
many,NA,TRBV6-1,TRBJ1-2,TGTGCCAGCAGGCCACGCGAGTCGTTCGGCTACACCTTC,CASRPRESFGYTF
NA,NA,TRBV7-9,TRBJ1-5,TGTGCCAGCAGCCAAGGGGCGACTCAGCCCCAGCATTTT,CASSQGATQPQHF
NA,NA,TRBV5-6,TRBJ1-2,TGTGCCAGCAGCGTATTCCAGGGTAGGCGGTACTACACCTTC,CASSVFQGRRYYTF
NA,TRBD2,TRBV7-6,TRBJ2-1,TGTGCCAGCAGCACCTATGGGCGACTAGCAGTTGGGTATGAGCAGTTCTTC,CASSTYGRLAVGYEQFF
many,NA,TRBV18,TRBJ2-3,TGTGCCAGCTCACCATCCCCGGCTACGCAGTATTTT,CASSPSPATQYF
many,NA,TRBV14,TRBJ2-1,TGTGCCAGCAGCCAAGTACTTGAGCGGGTGAAAGGGGAGCAGTTCTTC,CASSQVLERVKGEQFF
NA,NA,TRBV20-1,TRBJ2-3,TGCAGTGCTAGCAAGGGACTGTCTAGCACAGATACGCAGTATTTT,CSASKGLSSTDTQYF
many,NA,TRBV7-9,TRBJ2-1,TGTGCCAGCAGCTTAGCAATAGCCTACAATGAGCAGTTCTTC,CASSLAIAYNEQFF
NA,NA,TRBV29-1,TRBJ1-3,TGCAGCGTTGAAGATAGTTCCGGAAACACCATATATTTT,CSVEDSSGNTIYF
NA,NA,TRBV5-1,TRBJ2-3,TGCGCCAGCAGCATTGGAATGGGCGCTACCGATACGCAGTATTTT,CASSIGMGATDTQYF
few,TRBD1,TRBV7-9,TRBJ1-1,TGTGCCAGCAGCGAGGGACAGGGAGTGAACACTGAAGCTTTCTTT,CASSEGQGVNTEAFF
NA,NA,TRBV5-6,TRBJ1-2,TGTGCCAGCAGCTTCTACAGAAACTATGGCTACACCTTC,CASSFYRNYGYTF
NA,NA,TRBV6-1,TRBJ1-1,TGTGCCAGCAGCCCCCCGGGGCAGTTGGATGCTTTCTTT,CASSPPGQLDAFF
many,TRBD1,TRBV3-1,TRBJ1-1,TGTGCCAGCAGCCCTGCGGACAGGTCCGACACTGAAGCTTTCTTT,CASSPADRSDTEAFF
many,NA,TRBV2,TRBJ2-7,TGTGCCAGCGAGGCGCGGGACTCCTACGAGCAGTACTTC,CASEARDSYEQYF
many,TRBD2,TRBV29-1,TRBJ2-1,TGCAGCGTTGAAGATTGGACTAGCGGGAGTGGTAATGAGCAGTTCTTC,CSVEDWTSGSGNEQFF
NA,TRBD1,TRBV4-1,TRBJ2-7,TGCGCCAGCAGACACCCGACAGGGAAATTAGACGAGCAGTACTTC,CASRHPTGKLDEQYF
many,NA,TRBV12-3/TRBV12-4,TRBJ2-2,TGTGCCAGCAGTTTGGCTGCGAACACCGGGGAGCTGTTTTTT,CASSLAANTGELFF
NA,TRBD2,TRBV7-3,TRBJ2-5,TGTGCCAGCAGCCGCACTAGCGGTGCCCAAGAGACCCAGTACTTC,CASSRTSGAQETQYF
few,NA,TRBV5-1,TRBJ1-4,TGCGCCAGCAGCTTGGTGCACAGTACTAATGAAAAACTGTTTTTT,CASSLVHSTNEKLFF
many,NA,TRBV6-2/TRBV6-3,TRBJ2-5,TGTGCCAGCAGTTACCTTCGACAAGAGACCCAGTACTTC,CASSYLRQETQYF
many,NA,TRBV2,TRBJ2-1,TGTGCCAGCCGCCAGCCCTACAATGAGCAGTTCTTC,CASRQPYNEQFF
NA,NA,TRBV6-2/TRBV6-3,TRBJ2-4,TGTGCCAGTGTACATACGGTAGCCAAAAACATTCCGTACTTC,CASVHTVAKNIPYF
many,NA,TRBV27,TRBJ1-3,TGTGCCAGCAGAAAAGCAGGGTACCAGGGTACCATATATTTT,CASRKAGYQGTIYF
many,NA,TRBV7-6,TRBJ2-2,TGTGCCAGCAGCCGACAGGCCTCGAACACCGGGGAGCTGTTTTTT,CASSRQASNTGELFF
many,TRBD2,TRBV11-3,TRBJ2-1,TGTGCCAGCAGCGATATCCGGCTAGCGGCCTTTAACAATGAGCAGTTCTTC,CASSDIRLAAFNNEQFF
many,TRBD1,TRBV18,TRBJ1-3,TGTGCCAGCTCACCAGGGACAGGGGGAAACACCATATATTTT,CASSPGTGGNTIYF
few,TRBD2,TRBV4-1,TRBJ2-3,TGCGCCAGCAGCCAAGATCCGGGGGGGATCACAGATACGCAGTATTTT,CASSQDPGGITDTQYF
many,TRBD1,TRBV6-1,TRBJ1-4,TGTGCCAGCAGTTTAGGTGCAGGGGGAGGTAATGAAAAACTGTTTTTT,CASSLGAGGGNEKLFF
many,NA,TRBV11-3,TRBJ2-3,TGTGCCAGCAGCCCCCAGGGGGGGGATACGCAGTATTTT,CASSPQGGDTQYF
many,NA,TRBV24-1,TRBJ1-2,TGTGCCACCAGTGAAAACACAGGGATCTATGGCTACACCTTC,CATSENTGIYGYTF
NA,TRBD1,TRBV4-1,TRBJ2-6,TGCGCCAGCAGCCAACAGCCGGGACAGGGAGTCTCTGGGGCCAACGTCCTGACTTTC,CASSQQPGQGVSGANVLTF
many,NA,TRBV24-1,TRBJ2-2,TGTGCCACAGGGTACGGGGAGCTGTTTTTT,CATGYGELFF
many,NA,TRBV30,TRBJ1-6,TGTGCCTGGAGTGCCGGGGGCACAAGCTCCTATAATTCACCCCTCCACTTT,CAWSAGGTSSYNSPLHF
many,NA,TRBV20-1,TRBJ1-1,TGCAGTGCCATACAGGTAAACACTGAAGCTTTCTTT,CSAIQVNTEAFF
NA,NA,TRBV12-5,TRBJ2-1,TGTGCTAGTGGTAACCGGGACCCGAGCTCCTACAATGAGCAGTTCTTC,CASGNRDPSSYNEQFF
many,TRBD2,TRBV5-1,TRBJ2-3,TGCGCCAGCAGCTTGGTGACTAGCGGGAGTGATACGCAGTATTTT,CASSLVTSGSDTQYF
few,TRBD1,TRBV3-1,TRBJ2-5,TGTGCCAGCAGCCAACGAGACAGGGATGAGACCCAGTACTTC,CASSQRDRDETQYF
many,TRBD1,TRBV12-3/TRBV12-4,TRBJ1-1,TGTGCCAGCAGTCCAAGACAGGGAGGGTATCTGAACACTGAAGCTTTCTTT,CASSPRQGGYLNTEAFF
few,NA,TRBV20-1,TRBJ2-3,TGCAGTGGCTTCGAAGGCACAGATACGCAGTATTTT,CSGFEGTDTQYF
many,NA,TRBV12-3/TRBV12-4,TRBJ1-2,TGTGCCAGCGGCTTCCTAACAGCAGCTAACTATGGCTACACCTTC,CASGFLTAANYGYTF